Sequencing of this T cell receptor (beta chain) was carried out in a study of identical twins (TCRdb year 2016). Concerning the study at large: To test whether fetal clonotypes persist, the study used deep sequencing on TCR alpha and beta repertoires from monozygotic twins, unrelated adults of various ages, and cord blood. Replicate twin experiments were performed at different times using different library preparation protocols to rule out contamination.

Libraries were constructed by 5' RACE. Sequenced using an Illumina HiSeq 2000. A universal primer binding site was introduced by template switching, and a unique molecular identifier was present in the final cDNA, enabling accurate counting of TCR cDNA molecules. Specific primers in the conserved constant-segment region were used to synthesize first-strand cDNA for the TCR alpha and beta chains. Each cDNA library was double barcoded, with a SMART-Mk sample barcode plus Illumina barcodes, to control for contamination. TruSeq adapter sequences along with Illumina sample barcodes were introduced in two successive PCR steps. Sequencing of the TCR alpha and beta cDNA libraries was done on the Illumina HiSeq platform using custom primers. In the authors' own workflow: MiGEC processed the raw reads to extract unique molecular identifiers, while MiXCR was used to determine the CDR3 positions. Recombination models were inferred per individual with the repgenHMM and IGoR tools using an EM algorithm. The analysis of shared clonotypes was done with the tcR package in R, with sharing normalized by the product of cloneset sizes. Out-of-frame nonproductive sequences were analyzed to study raw recombination free of thymic and clonal selection effects. Using fastp trimming at Q25 and MiXCR clonotype assembly, TCRdb reanalyzed the public sequencing data and kept in-frame beta chains. Duplicate CDR3 protein sequences are folded into a single record with the most common DNA and genes. None of the V and J calls come from the authors' own analysis; TCRdb made them. This sample is represented by about 150,000 distinct CDR3 sequences; 3.5% of them were singletons. Jointly, the top ten make up 7.5% to 8.5% of the sample.

Every donor was a healthy Caucasian. Using Miltenyi CD45RO+ enrichment and human naive T-cell isolation kits, memory (CD45RO+) and naive T cells were isolated from PBMC. This clonotype was detected ten times or more. Its antigen is currently not known. No base qualities exist here, and no much larger clone lies one base off it. The CDR3 numbers 12 residues from cysteine through phenylalanine. Of the read, only the CDR3 DNA is kept; its 36 bases are in frame from base 1. A distance of 8 bases separates the germline ends of V and J, which lose 2 bases and 7 bases respectively. Study-wide conclusions, independent of this receptor: A weaker excess of twin sharing was found in beta out-of-frame sequences because the signal-to-noise ratio was lowered by fewer shared sequences. Compared with coincidental sharing between unrelated individuals, out-of-frame TCR alpha sequences shared between twins had an excess of sequences with low generation probability. Because the same donors could not be followed over many years, the conclusions relied on cross-sectional statistical analysis. Abundant cord blood beta clonotypes had fewer insertions, young adult naive repertoires showed a similar but weaker trend, and memory repertoires showed no such trend. Zero-insertion analyses could be partly confounded by invariant T cells such as MAIT and iNKT, although diverse VJ usage argued against such confounding for most clonotypes. In monozygotic twins, out-of-frame TCR alpha sharing was systematically underestimated by recombination models, although the models agreed with sharing between unrelated individuals.

Sequencing was performed on memory T cells sorted from blood. According to the study, the label for this sample's cell subset or site signals: CD45RO+ enriched T cells. Recombination joined TRBV12-3 or TRBV12-4 with TRBJ1-2, with no confidently assigned D gene. This clonotype originated in a man younger than 35 in good health. CDR3 protein: CASSLRRSGYTF. The DNA sequence reads TGTGCCAGCAGTTTACGACGTTCTGGCTACACCTTC.